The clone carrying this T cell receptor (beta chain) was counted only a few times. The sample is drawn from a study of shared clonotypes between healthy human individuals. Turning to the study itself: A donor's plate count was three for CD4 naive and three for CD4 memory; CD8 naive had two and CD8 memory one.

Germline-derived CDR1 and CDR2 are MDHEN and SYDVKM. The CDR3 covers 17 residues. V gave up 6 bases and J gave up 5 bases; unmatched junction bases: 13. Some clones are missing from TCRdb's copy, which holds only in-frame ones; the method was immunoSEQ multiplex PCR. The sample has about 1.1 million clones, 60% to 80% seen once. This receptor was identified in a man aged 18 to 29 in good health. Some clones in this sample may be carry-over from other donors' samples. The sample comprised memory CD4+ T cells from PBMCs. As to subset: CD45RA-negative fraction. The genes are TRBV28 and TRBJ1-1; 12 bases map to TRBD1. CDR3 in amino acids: CASRYLPGQGARTEAFF. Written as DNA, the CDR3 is TGTGCCAGCAGATACCTGCCGGGACAGGGGGCGAGAACTGAAGCTTTCTTT.